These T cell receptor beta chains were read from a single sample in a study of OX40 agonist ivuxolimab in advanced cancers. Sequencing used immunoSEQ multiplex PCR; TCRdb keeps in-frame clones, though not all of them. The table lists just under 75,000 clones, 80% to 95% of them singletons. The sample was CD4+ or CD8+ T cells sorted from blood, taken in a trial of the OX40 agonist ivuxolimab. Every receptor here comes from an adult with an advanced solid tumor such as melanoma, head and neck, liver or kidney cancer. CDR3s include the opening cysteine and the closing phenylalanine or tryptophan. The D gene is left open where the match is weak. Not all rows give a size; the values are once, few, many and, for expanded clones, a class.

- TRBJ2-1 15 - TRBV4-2 TGTGCCAGCAGCCAAGACAGGACCCAATACAATGAGCAGTTCTTC CASSQDRTQYNEQFF
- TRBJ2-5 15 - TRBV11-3 TGTGCCAGCAGCTTAGCCGGGACGAACTATGAGACCCAGTACTTC CASSLAGTNYETQYF
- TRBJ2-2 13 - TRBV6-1 TGTGCCAGCAGTGCCGGGAGACCCGGGGAGCTGTTTTTT CASSAGRPGELFF
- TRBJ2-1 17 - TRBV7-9 TGTGCCAGCAGCTCAGGCCGGGGCGGTACGGCCTACAATGAGCAGTTCTTC CASSSGRGGTAYNEQFF
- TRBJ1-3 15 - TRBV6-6 TGTGCCAGCAGTTACGACAGTGGACCTGGAAACACCATATATTTT CASSYDSGPGNTIYF
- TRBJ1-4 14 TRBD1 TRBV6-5 TGTGCCAGCAGTTACGCAGGGGGGGGTGAAAAACTGTTTTTT CASSYAGGGEKLFF
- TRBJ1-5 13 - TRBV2 TGTGCCAGCAGTGAAGGTTTCACTCAGCCCCAGCATTTT CASSEGFTQPQHF
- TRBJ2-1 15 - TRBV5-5 TGTGCCAGCAGAATGAGAGGGAGGTCCTACAATGAGCAGTTCTTC CASRMRGRSYNEQFF
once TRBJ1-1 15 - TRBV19 TGTGCCAGTAGTAGCCCCGGGGGGTCGCACACTGAAGCTTTCTTT CASSSPGGSHTEAFF
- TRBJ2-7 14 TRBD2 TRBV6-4 TGTGCCAGCCTAGGACTAGCGGTTGCCTACGAGCAGTACTTC CASLGLAVAYEQYF
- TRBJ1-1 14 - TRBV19 TGTGCCAGTAGTATGCACATCGGGGGCACTGAAGCTTTCTTT CASSMHIGGTEAFF
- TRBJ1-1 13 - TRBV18 TGTGCCAGCATCATGACGGACGGCACTGAAGCTTTCTTT CASIMTDGTEAFF
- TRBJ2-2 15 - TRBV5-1 TGCGCCAGCAGCTTGGTTGGATCGAACACCGGGGAGCTGTTTTTT CASSLVGSNTGELFF
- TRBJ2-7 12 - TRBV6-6 TGTGCCAGCAGTGGGCAGGGTTACGAGCAGTACTTC CASSGQGYEQYF
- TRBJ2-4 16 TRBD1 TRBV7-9 TGTGCCAGCAGCACCACCAATACAGGGGAACAAAACATTCAGTACTTC CASSTTNTGEQNIQYF
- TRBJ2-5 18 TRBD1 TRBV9 TGTGCCAGCAGCGTAGCCGGAAGGGACAGGGGAGGCCAAGAGACCCAGTACTTC CASSVAGRDRGGQETQYF
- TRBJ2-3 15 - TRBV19 TGTGCCAGTAAGGAGGGGGAGATGGGCACAGATACGCAGTATTTT CASKEGEMGTDTQYF
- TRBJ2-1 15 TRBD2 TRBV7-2 TGTGCCAGCAGCCAAGGACTAGCCTCCTACAATGAGCAGTTCTTC CASSQGLASYNEQFF
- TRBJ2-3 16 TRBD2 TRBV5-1 TGCGCCAGCAGCCGAACACTAGCGGGCATCACAGATACGCAGTATTTT CASSRTLAGITDTQYF
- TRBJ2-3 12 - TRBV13 TGTGCCAGCAGCTTAGGTACACAGACGCAGTATTTT CASSLGTQTQYF
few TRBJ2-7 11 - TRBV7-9 TGTGCCAGCGTGACCGGATACGAGCAGTACTTC CASVTGYEQYF
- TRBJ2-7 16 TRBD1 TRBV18 TGTGCCAGCTCACCGGTGGTTACGACAGGGGGTCGCGAGCAGTACTTC CASSPVVTTGGREQYF
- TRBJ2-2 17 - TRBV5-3 TGTGCCAGAAGCCAATCGCCCCGGGACTGCCTATCCGGGGAGCTGTTTTTT CARSQSPRDCLSGELFF
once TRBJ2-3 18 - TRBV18 TGTGCCAGCTCACCCGGTAGAGTGGCGGGATCTAGCACAGATACGCAGTATTTT CASSPGRVAGSSTDTQYF
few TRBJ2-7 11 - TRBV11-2 TGTGCCAGCAGCGCCCAGAATACGCAGTACTTC CASSAQNTQYF
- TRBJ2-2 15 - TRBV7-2 TGTGCCAGCAGCTTAGCTCGACACGCCGCCGGGGAGCTGTTTTTT CASSLARHAAGELFF
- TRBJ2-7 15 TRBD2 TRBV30 TGTGCCTGGAGTAGGGCGGGAGGGGGATCCTACGAGCAGTACTTC CAWSRAGGGSYEQYF
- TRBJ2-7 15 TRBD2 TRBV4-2 TGTGCCAGCAGCCAAGGACTAGCGGCCTCCTACGAGCAGTACTTC CASSQGLAASYEQYF
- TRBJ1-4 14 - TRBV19 TGTGCCAGTAGTATAGGGGTGGCTAATGAAAAACTGTTTTTT CASSIGVANEKLFF
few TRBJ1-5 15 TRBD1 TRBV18 TGTGCCAGCTCGCCGGACAGGGTCGGGAATCAGCCCCAGCATTTT CASSPDRVGNQPQHF
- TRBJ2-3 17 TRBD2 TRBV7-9 TGTGCCAGCAGCAAGGGGGGGACTAGCGGGAGTGGAGATACGCAGTATTTT CASSKGGTSGSGDTQYF
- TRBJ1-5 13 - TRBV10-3 TGTGCCATCAGTCCAGGGGAAAATCAGCCCCAGCATTTT CAISPGENQPQHF
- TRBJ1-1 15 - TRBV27 TGTGCCAGCAGTTTATCGATTAAGGGACTAGCTGAAGCTTTCTTT CASSLSIKGLAEAFF
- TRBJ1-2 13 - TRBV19 TGTGCCAGTAGTACTGGCGGGGACTATGGCTACACCTTC CASSTGGDYGYTF
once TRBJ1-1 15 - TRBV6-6 TGTGCCAGCAGTTCAACAACAGGCCTAAACACTGAAGCTTTCTTT CASSSTTGLNTEAFF
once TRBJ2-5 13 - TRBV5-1 TGCGCCAGCAGCTTGGCCATTGGGGAGACCCAGTACTTC CASSLAIGETQYF
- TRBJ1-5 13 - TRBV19 TGTGCCAGTAGTCTCCAGAACAATCAGCCCCAGCATTTT CASSLQNNQPQHF
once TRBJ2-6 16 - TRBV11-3 TGTGCCAGCAGCGCCCGGTCCCGCTCTGGGGCCAACGTCCTGACTTTC CASSARSRSGANVLTF
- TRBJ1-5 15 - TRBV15 TGTGCCACCAGCAGAGATCGTGAAAGCAATCAGCCCCAGCATTTT CATSRDRESNQPQHF
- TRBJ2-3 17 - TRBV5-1 TGCGCCAGCAGCTTGGGGTACAGACCCGCTAGCACAGATACGCAGTATTTT CASSLGYRPASTDTQYF
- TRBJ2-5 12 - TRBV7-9 TGTGCCAGCAGCTACGGATCGGAGACCCAGTACTTC CASSYGSETQYF
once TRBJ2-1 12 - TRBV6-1 TGTGCCAGCACGGCGGTAGTCAATGAGCAGTTCTTC CASTAVVNEQFF
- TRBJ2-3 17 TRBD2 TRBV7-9 TGTGCCAGCAGCCTCCACCGGACTAGCGGGAGTTATGATACGCAGTATTTT CASSLHRTSGSYDTQYF
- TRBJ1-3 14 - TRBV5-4 TGTGCCAGCAGCTTAGACAGTTTAGGAAACACCATATATTTT CASSLDSLGNTIYF
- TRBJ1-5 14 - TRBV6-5 TGTGCCAGCAGGTCAGGGTTCTCCAATCAGCCCCAGCATTTT CASRSGFSNQPQHF
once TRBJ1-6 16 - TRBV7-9 TGTGCCAGCAGCTTAGATAGCAGCTCCTATAATTCACCCCTCCACTTT CASSLDSSSYNSPLHF
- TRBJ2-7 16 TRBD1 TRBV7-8 TGTGCCAGCAGCTCCTGGGGGACAGGGAGTCACTACGAGCAGTACTTC CASSSWGTGSHYEQYF
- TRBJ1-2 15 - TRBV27 TGTGCCAGCAGTTCTAATCCCACAGGGCTTCGCGGCTACACCTTC CASSSNPTGLRGYTF
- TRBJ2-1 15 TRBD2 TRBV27 TGTGCCAGCAGTCCCCTAGCGGGGGTGAACAATGAGCAGTTCTTC CASSPLAGVNNEQFF
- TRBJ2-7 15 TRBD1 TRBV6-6 TGTGCCAGCAGGAACAGCGGACAGGGGGCAGGCGAGCAGTACTTC CASRNSGQGAGEQYF
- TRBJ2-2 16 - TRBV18 TGTGCCAGCTCACCGGGCAGCCGGGAGTTCACCGGGGAGCTGTTTTTT CASSPGSREFTGELFF
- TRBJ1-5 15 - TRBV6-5 TGTGCCAGCAGTTACTCAACGGACCTCGGTCAGCCCCAGCATTTT CASSYSTDLGQPQHF
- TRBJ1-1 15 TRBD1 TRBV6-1 TGTGCCAGCAGTGACTTCACAGGGGGACAAACTGAAGCTTTCTTT CASSDFTGGQTEAFF
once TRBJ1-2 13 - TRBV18 TGTGCCAGCTCGACCGAGGGGGTCCGTGGCTACACCTTC CASSTEGVRGYTF
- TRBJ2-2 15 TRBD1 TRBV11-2 TGTGCCAGCAGCCCCTACGGGACAGGCACCGGGGAGCTGTTTTTT CASSPYGTGTGELFF